This TCR beta chain was found in a study of human T cells and chemical hapten exposure. Across the study: Patch tests put 0.01% DPC on the upper back, read at 6 days.

At least ten counts were recorded for this clonotype. No antigen is known for it. Time point described: pre-sensitization, week 0. Treatment reported: therapeutic diphenylcyclopropenone sensitization with weekly scalp DPC. Whole-study results and caveats: With DPC sensitization, TCRs exceeding 1 in 1000 frequency showed no change.

This CDR3 spans 14 amino acids. V dropped 2 bases and J dropped 10; count of bases not matched to a gene: 5. The V gene's germline CDR1 is MNHEY and CDR2 SVGEGT. TCRdb redid the calling of the RACE reads with MiXCR, one entry per CDR3 protein. The data show some 360,000 distinct CDR3 sequences, approximately 5.1% seen once. This TCR derives from a woman aged 50 to 60 with alopecia areata. Some clones in this sample may be carry-over from other donors' samples. Sequenced material: whole blood, taken in connection with sensitization to the hapten diphenylcyclopropenone (DPC). The chain uses TRBV6-2 or TRBV6-3 and TRBJ2-1; 10 positions match TRBD2. CDR3 DNA: TGTGCCAGCAGTTACGGTCTAGCGGGAGTAGAGCAGTTCTTC. Protein: CASSYGLAGVEQFF.